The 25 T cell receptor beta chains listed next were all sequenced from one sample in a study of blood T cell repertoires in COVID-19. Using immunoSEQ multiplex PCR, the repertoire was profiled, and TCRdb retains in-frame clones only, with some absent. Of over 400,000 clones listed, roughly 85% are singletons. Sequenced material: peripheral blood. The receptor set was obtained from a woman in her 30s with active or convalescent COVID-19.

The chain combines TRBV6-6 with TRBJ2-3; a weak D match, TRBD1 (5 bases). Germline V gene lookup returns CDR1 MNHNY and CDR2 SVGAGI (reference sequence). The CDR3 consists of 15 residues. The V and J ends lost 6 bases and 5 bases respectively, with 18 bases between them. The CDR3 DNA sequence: TGTGCCAGCAGACCCGCTCGAGATAGGGGAGATACGCAGTATTTT. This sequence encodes CASRPARDRGDTQYF.

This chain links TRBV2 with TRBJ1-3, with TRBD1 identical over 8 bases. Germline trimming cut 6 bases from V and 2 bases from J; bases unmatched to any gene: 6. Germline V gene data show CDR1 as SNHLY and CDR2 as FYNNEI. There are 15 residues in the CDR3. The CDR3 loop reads CASSPGGAPGNTIYF. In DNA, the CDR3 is TGTGCCAGCAGCCCAGGGGGCGCCCCTGGAAACACCATATATTTT.

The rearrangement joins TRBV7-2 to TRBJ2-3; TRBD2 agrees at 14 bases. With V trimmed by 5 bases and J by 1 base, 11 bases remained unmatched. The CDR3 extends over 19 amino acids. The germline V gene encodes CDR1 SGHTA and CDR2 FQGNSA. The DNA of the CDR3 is TGTGCCAGCAGCCTACACGCGCCGGGACTAGCGGGGGGCACAGATACGCAGTATTTT. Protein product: CASSLHAPGLAGGTDTQYF.

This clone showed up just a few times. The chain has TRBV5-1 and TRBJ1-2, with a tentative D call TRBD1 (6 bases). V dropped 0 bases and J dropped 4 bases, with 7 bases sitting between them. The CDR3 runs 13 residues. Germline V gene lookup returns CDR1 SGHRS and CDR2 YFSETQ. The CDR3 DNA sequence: TGCGCCAGCAGCTTGGACAGGGCCTATGGCTACACCTTC. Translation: CASSLDRAYGYTF.

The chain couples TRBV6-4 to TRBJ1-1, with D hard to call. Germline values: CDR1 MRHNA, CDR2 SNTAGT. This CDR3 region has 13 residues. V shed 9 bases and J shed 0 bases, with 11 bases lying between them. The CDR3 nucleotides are TGTGCCAGTTCCCGGAGGATGAACACTGAAGCTTTCTTT. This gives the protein CASSRRMNTEAFF.

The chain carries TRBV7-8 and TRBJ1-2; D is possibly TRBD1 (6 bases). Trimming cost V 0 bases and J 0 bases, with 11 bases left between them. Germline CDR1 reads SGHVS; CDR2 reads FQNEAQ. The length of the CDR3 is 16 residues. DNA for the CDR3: TGTGCCAGCAGCTTAGCGTGGACAGAGACTAACTATGGCTACACCTTC. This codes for CASSLAWTETNYGYTF.

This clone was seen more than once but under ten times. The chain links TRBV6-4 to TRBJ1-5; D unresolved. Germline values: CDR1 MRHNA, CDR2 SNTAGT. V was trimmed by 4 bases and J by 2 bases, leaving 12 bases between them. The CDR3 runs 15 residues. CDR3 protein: CASSVQNSGNQPQHF. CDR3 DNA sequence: TGTGCCAGCAGTGTCCAAAATAGCGGCAATCAGCCCCAGCATTTT.

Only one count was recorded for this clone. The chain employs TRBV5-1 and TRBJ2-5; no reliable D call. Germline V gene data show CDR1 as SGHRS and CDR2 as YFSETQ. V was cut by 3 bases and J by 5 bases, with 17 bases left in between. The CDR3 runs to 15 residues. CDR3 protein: CASSSFGHAGETQYF. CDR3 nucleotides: TGCGCCAGCAGCTCCTTCGGCCACGCCGGGGAGACCCAGTACTTC.

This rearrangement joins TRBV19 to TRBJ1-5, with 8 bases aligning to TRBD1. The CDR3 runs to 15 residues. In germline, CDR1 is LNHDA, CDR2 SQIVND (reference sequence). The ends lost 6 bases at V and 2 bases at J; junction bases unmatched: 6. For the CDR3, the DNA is TGTGCCAGTAGCACACCGACAGGGGGCAATCAGCCCCAGCATTTT. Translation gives CASSTPTGGNQPQHF.

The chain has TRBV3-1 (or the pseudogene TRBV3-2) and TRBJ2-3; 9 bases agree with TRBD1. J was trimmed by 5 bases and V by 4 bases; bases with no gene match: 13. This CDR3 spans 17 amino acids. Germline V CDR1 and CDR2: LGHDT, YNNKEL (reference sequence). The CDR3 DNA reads TGTGCCAGCAGCCTTTCAGGACAGGGGAGTAGAGAAGATACGCAGTATTTT. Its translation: CASSLSGQGSREDTQYF.

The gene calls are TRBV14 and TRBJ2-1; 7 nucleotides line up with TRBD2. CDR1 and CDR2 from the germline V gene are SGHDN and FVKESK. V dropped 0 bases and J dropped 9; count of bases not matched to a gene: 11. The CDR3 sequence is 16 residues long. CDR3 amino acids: CASSQEVGGSVAEQFF. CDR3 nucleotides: TGTGCCAGCAGCCAAGAGGTCGGCGGGAGTGTCGCTGAGCAGTTCTTC. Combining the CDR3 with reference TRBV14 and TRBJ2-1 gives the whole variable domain EAGVTQFPSHSVIEKGQTVTLRCDPISGHDNLYWYRRVMGKEIKFLLHFVKESKQDESGMPNNRFLAERTGGTYSTLKVQPAELEDSGVYFCASSQEVGGSVAEQFFGPGTRLTVL.

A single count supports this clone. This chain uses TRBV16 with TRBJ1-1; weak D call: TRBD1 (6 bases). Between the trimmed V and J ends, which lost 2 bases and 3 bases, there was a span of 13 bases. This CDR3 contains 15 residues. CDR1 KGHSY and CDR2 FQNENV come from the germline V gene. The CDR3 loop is CASSQKTGLDTEAFF. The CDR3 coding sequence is TGTGCCAGCAGCCAAAAGACAGGCCTGGACACTGAAGCTTTCTTT.

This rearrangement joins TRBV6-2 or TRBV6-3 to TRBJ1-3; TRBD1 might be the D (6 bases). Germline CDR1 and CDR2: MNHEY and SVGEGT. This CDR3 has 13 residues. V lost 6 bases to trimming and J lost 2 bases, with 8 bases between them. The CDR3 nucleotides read TGTGCCAGCAGCCGGACAGCTGGAAACACCATATATTTT. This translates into CASSRTAGNTIYF.

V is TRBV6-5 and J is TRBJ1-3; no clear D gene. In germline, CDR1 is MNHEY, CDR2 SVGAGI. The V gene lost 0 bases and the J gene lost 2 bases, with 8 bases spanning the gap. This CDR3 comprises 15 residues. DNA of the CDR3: TGTGCCAGCAGTTACTCGGAAGACACTGGAAACACCATATATTTT. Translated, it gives CASSYSEDTGNTIYF.

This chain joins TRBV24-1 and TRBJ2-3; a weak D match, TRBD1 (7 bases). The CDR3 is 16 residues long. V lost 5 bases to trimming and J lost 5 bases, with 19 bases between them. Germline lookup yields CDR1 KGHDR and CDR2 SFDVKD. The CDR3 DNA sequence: TGTGCCACCAGTGCCTTCGAGGCAGGGGGGTTAGATACGCAGTATTTT. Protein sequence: CATSAFEAGGLDTQYF.

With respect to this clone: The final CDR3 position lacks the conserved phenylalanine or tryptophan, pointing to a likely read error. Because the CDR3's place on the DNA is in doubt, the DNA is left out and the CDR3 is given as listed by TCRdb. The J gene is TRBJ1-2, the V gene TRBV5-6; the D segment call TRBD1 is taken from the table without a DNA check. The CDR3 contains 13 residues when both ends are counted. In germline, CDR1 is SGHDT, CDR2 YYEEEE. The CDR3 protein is CASSLPGQRPKTL.

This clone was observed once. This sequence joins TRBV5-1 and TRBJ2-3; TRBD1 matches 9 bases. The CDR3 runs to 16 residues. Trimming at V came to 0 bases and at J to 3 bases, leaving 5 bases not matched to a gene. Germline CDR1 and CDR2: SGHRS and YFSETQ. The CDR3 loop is CASSLALDRGTDTQYF. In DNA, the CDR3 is TGCGCCAGCAGCTTGGCCTTGGACAGGGGTACAGATACGCAGTATTTT.

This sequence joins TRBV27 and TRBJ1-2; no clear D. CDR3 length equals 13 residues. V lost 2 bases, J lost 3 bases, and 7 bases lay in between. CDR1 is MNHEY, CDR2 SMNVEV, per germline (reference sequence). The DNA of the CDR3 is TGTGCCAGCAGTTTAGGTATAGACTATGGCTACACCTTC. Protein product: CASSLGIDYGYTF.

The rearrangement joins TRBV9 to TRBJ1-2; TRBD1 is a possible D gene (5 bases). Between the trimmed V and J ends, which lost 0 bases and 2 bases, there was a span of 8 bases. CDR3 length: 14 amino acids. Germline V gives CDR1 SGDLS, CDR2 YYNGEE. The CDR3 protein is CASSVGSGNYGYTF. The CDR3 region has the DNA TGTGCCAGCAGCGTAGGGTCAGGGAACTATGGCTACACCTTC.

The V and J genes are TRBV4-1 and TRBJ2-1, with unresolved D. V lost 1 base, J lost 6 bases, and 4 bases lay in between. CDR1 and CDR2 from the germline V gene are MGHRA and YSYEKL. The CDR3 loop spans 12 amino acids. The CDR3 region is CASSQGSNEQFF. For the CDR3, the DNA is TGCGCCAGCAGCCAAGGCAGCAATGAGCAGTTCTTC.

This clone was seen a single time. CDR3 region: CASSIRGSSEAFF. Here the CDR3 DNA reads TGTGCCAGCAGTATCAGGGGATCATCCGAAGCTTTCTTT. This chain connects TRBV6-5 to TRBJ1-1; tentatively, D is TRBD1 (6 bases). In germline, CDR1 is MNHEY, CDR2 SVGAGI. This CDR3 region has 13 residues. Trimming left V 5 bases short and J 8 bases short, with 15 bases between.

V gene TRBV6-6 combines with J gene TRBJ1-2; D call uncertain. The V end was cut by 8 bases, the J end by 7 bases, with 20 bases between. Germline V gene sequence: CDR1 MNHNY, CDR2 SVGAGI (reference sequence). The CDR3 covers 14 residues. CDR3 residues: CASSPRVSGFGYTF. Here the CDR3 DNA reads TGTGCCAGCTCACCTAGGGTAAGCGGCTTTGGCTACACCTTC.

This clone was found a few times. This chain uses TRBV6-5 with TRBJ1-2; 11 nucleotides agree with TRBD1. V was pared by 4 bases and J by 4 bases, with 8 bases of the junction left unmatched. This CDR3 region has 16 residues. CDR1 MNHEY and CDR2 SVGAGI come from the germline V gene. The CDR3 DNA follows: TGTGCCAGCAGTTCACGAACGGGACAGGGGGGCTATGGCTACACCTTC. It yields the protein CASSSRTGQGGYGYTF.

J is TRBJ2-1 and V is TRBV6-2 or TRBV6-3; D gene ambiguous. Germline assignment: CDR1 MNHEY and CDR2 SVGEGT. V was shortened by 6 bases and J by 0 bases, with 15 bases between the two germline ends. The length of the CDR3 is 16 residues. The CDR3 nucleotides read TGTGCCAGCAGCCCACCCCGCATGAGCTCCTACAATGAGCAGTTCTTC. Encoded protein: CASSPPRMSSYNEQFF.

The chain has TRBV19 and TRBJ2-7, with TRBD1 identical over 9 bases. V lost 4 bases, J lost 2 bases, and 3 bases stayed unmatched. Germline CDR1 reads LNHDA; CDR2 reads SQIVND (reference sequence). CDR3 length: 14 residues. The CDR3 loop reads CASSTGQGTYEQYF. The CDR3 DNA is TGTGCCAGTAGTACGGGACAGGGAACCTACGAGCAGTACTTC.